The rows below give T cell receptor beta chains drawn from one sample of a study of T-cell reconstitution after alpha-beta-depleted transplantation in children. TCRdb reprocessed the PCR reads with MiXCR, giving one entry per CDR3 protein. The sample lists over 450,000 distinct CDR3 sequences, more than 9% occurring once. The sequencing here drew on PBMCs, taken before TCRalphabeta/CD19-depleted stem cell transplant. The receptors here all came from a child aged 2-15 years with inherited bone marrow failure, due to receive a stem cell transplant. CDR3s include the opening cysteine and the closing phenylalanine or tryptophan. The order of the fields is V gene, clone size, D gene, J gene, CDR3 protein, CDR3 DNA. D genes are given only for firm matches. Size values are once, few and many counts, or a class for expanded clones, and some rows have none.

V: TRBV27; size: few; D: NA; J: TRBJ1-1; CDR3: CASSLFYGGDGNTEAFF; DNA: TGTGCCAGCAGTTTATTTTATGGAGGGGACGGGAACACTGAAGCTTTCTTT
V: TRBV7-2; size: NA; D: NA; J: TRBJ1-5; CDR3: CASSLQGGDQPQHF; DNA: TGTGCCAGCAGCTTACAGGGAGGGGATCAGCCCCAGCATTTT
V: TRBV4-2; size: many; D: NA; J: TRBJ2-5; CDR3: CASSQPGEKETQYF; DNA: TGTGCCAGCAGCCAGCCGGGAGAAAAAGAGACCCAGTACTTC
V: TRBV7-2; size: many; D: NA; J: TRBJ2-3; CDR3: CASEREWGDTQYF; DNA: TGTGCCAGCGAACGGGAGTGGGGAGATACGCAGTATTTT
V: TRBV12-3/TRBV12-4; size: few; D: NA; J: TRBJ2-1; CDR3: CASSTDFPPYNEQFF; DNA: TGTGCCAGCAGTACGGACTTTCCCCCTTACAATGAGCAGTTCTTC
V: TRBV7-9; size: NA; D: NA; J: TRBJ2-7; CDR3: CASREPIGQPYEQYF; DNA: TGTGCCAGCAGAGAGCCGATCGGCCAGCCCTACGAGCAGTACTTC
V: TRBV12-3/TRBV12-4; size: few; D: TRBD2; J: TRBJ2-7; CDR3: CASSLAGGSHEQYF; DNA: TGTGCCAGCAGTCTAGCGGGAGGGAGCCACGAGCAGTACTTC
V: TRBV5-1; size: many; D: NA; J: TRBJ2-5; CDR3: CASSRELAQETQYF; DNA: TGCGCCAGCAGCCGTGAGCTAGCCCAAGAGACCCAGTACTTC
V: TRBV4-3; size: few; D: NA; J: TRBJ2-7; CDR3: CASSQDWGPSGSYEQYF; DNA: TGCGCCAGCAGCCAAGATTGGGGGCCCTCCGGGTCCTACGAGCAGTACTTC
V: TRBV7-2; size: many; D: TRBD1; J: TRBJ2-5; CDR3: CASSVVTGGKETQYF; DNA: TGTGCCAGCAGCGTCGTGACAGGGGGCAAAGAGACCCAGTACTTC
V: TRBV27; size: few; D: NA; J: TRBJ1-2; CDR3: CASSVLPSTRGNEGGYTF; DNA: TGTGCCAGCAGTGTTCTACCCTCTACCAGGGGTAATGAAGGCGGCTACACCTTC